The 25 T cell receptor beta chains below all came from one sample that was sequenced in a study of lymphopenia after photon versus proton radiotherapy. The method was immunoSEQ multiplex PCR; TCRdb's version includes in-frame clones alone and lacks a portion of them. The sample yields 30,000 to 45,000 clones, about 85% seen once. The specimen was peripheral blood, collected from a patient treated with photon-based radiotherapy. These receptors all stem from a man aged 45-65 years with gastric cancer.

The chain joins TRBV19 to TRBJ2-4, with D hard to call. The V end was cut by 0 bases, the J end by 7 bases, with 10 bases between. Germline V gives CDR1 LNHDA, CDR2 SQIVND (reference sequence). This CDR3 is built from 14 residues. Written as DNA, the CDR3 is TGTGCCAGTAGTATAGATCTGTGGGGTAACATTCAGTACTTC. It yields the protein CASSIDLWGNIQYF. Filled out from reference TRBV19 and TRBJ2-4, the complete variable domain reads DGGITQSPKYLFRKEGQNVTLSCEQNLNHDAMYWYRQDPGQGLRLIYYSQIVNDFQKGDIAEGYSVSREKKESFPLTVTSAQKNPTAFYLCASSIDLWGNIQYFGAGTRLSVL.

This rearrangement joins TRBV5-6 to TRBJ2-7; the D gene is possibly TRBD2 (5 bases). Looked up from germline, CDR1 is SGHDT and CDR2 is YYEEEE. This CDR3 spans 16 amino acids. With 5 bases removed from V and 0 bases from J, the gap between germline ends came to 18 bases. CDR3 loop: CASRQLVGVSSYEQYF. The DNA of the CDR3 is TGTGCCAGCAGGCAACTCGTCGGGGTCTCCTCCTACGAGCAGTACTTC.

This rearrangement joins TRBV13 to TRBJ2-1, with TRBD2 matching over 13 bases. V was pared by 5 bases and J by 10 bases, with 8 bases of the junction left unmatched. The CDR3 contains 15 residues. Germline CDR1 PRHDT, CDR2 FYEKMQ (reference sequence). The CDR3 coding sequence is TGTGCCAGCAGCAGGACTAGCGGGAGTCACCGGGAGCAGTTCTTC. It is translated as CASSRTSGSHREQFF.

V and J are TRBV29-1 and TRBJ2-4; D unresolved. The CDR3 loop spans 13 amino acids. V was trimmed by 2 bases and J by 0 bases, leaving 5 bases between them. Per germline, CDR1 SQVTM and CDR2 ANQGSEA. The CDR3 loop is CSVELLAKNIQYF. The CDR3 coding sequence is TGCAGCGTTGAACTGTTAGCCAAAAACATTCAGTACTTC.

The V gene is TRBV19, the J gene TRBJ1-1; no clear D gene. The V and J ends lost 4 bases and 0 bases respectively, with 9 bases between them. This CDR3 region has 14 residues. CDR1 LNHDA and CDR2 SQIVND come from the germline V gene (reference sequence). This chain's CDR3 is CASSRETVNTEAFF. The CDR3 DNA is TGTGCCAGTAGTAGGGAAACGGTGAACACTGAAGCTTTCTTT.

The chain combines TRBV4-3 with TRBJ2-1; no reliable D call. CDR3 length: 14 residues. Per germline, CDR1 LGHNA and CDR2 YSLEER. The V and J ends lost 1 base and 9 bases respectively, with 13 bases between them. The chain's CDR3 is CASSQGWGTGEQFF. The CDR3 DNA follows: TGCGCCAGCAGCCAAGGTTGGGGTACGGGTGAGCAGTTCTTC.

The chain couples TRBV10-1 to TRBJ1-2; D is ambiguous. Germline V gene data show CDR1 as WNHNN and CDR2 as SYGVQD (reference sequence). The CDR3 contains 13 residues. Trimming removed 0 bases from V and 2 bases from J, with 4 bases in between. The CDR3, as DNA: TGCGCCAGCAGTGAGTCGAGGAACTATGGCTACACCTTC. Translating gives CASSESRNYGYTF.

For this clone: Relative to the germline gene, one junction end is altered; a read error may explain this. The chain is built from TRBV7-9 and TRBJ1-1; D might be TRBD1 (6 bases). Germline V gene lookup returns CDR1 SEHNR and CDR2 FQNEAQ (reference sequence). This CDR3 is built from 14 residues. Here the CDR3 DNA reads TGTGCCAGCAGTTTAGGGGGTAGAAACACTGAAGCTTTCTTT. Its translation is CASSLGGRNTEAFF.

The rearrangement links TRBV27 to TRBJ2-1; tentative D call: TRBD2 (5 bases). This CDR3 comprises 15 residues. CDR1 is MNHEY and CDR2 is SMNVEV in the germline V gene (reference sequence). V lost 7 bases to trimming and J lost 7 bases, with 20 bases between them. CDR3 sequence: CASTQFIGGGNEQFF. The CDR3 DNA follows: TGTGCCAGCACCCAGTTTATTGGCGGAGGAAATGAGCAGTTCTTC.

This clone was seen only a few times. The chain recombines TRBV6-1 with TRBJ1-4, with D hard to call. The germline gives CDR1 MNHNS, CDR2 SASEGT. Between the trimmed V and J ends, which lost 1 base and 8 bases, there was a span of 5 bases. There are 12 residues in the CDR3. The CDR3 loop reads CASSEVGEKLFF. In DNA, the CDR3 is TGTGCCAGCAGTGAAGTTGGGGAAAAACTGTTTTTT.

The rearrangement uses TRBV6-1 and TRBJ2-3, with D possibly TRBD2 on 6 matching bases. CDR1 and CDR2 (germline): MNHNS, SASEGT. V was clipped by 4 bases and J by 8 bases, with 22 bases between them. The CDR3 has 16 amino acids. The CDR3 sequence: CASSVATVQMGGTQYF. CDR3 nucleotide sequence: TGTGCCAGCAGTGTTGCTACTGTCCAGATGGGGGGTACGCAGTATTTT.

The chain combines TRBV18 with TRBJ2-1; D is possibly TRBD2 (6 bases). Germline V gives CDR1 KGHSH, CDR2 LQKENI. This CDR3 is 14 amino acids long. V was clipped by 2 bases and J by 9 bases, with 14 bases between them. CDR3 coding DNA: TGTGCCAGCTCACCAGAGGAGACTAGGGGTGAGCAGTTCTTC. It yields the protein CASSPEETRGEQFF.

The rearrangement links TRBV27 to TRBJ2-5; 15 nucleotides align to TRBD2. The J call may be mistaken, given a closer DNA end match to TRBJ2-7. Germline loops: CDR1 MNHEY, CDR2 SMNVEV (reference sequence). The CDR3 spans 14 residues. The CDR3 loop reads CASRGLAGGYEQYF. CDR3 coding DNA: TGTGCCAGCAGGGGACTAGCGGGAGGTTACGAGCAGTACTTC.

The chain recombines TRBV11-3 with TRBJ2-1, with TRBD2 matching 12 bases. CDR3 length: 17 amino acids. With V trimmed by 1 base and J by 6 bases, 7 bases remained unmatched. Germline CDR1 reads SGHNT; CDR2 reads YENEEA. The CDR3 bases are TGTGCCAGCAGCTTAGGGACTAGCGGGGCCGGCCCCAATGAGCAGTTCTTC. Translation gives CASSLGTSGAGPNEQFF.

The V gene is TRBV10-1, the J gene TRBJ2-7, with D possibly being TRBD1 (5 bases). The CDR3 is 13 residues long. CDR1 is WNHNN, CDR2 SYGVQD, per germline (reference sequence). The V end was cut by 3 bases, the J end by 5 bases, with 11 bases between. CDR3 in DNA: TGCGCCAGCAGTGAAGTAAGGGGCCACGAGCAGTACTTC. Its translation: CASSEVRGHEQYF.

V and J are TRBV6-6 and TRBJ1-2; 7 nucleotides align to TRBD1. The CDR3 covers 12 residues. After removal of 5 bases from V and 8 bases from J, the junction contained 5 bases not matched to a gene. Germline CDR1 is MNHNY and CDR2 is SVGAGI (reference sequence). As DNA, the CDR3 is TGTGCCAGCAGTCCCACAGGGGACGGCTACACCTTC. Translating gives CASSPTGDGYTF.

The CDR3 protein is CASSLPGYNEQFF. CDR3 DNA: TGTGCCAGCAGCCTCCCCGGGTACAATGAGCAGTTCTTC. The chain is built from TRBV2 and TRBJ2-1; no clear D. Between the trimmed V and J ends, which lost 6 bases and 4 bases, there was a span of 10 bases. Germline V gene sequence: CDR1 SNHLY, CDR2 FYNNEI. This CDR3 has 13 residues.

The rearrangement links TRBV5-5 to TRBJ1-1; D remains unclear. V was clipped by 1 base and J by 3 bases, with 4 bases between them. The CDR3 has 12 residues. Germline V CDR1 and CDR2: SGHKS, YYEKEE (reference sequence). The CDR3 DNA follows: TGTGCCAGCAGCTTGTGGGACACTGAAGCTTTCTTT. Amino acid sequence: CASSLWDTEAFF.

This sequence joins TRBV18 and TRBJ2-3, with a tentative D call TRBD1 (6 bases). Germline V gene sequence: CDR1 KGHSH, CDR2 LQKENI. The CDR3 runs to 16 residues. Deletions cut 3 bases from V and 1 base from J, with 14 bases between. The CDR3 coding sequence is TGTGCCAGCTCACCCCGCGCAGGGGCCGGCACAGATACGCAGTATTTT. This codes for CASSPRAGAGTDTQYF.

In DNA, the CDR3 is TGTGCCTGGAGTGTACCAGGGGAGCAGTACTTC. It codes for CAWSVPGEQYF. The chain carries TRBV30 and TRBJ2-7; D might be TRBD1 (5 bases). Germline V gene lookup returns CDR1 GTSNPN and CDR2 SVGIG (reference sequence). Deletions cut 0 bases from V and 7 bases from J, with 7 bases between. The CDR3 contains 11 residues.

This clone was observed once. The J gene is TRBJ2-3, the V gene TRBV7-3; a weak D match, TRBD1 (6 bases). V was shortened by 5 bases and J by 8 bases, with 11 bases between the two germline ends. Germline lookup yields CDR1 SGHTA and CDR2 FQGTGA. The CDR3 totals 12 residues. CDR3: CASSLQGGTQYF. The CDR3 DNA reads TGTGCCAGCAGCCTACAGGGCGGTACGCAGTATTTT.

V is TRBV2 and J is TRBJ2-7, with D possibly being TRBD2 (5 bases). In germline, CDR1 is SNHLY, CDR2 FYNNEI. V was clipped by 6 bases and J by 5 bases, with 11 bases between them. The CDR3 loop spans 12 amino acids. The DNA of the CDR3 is TGTGCCAGCAGGAGGGAAGTGAACGAGCAGTACTTC. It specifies CASRREVNEQYF.

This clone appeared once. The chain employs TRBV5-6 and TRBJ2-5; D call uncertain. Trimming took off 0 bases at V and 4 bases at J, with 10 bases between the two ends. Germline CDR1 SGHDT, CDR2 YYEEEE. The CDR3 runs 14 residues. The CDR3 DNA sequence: TGTGCCAGCAGCTTGGCTAGGGATGGAGAGACCCAGTACTTC. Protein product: CASSLARDGETQYF.

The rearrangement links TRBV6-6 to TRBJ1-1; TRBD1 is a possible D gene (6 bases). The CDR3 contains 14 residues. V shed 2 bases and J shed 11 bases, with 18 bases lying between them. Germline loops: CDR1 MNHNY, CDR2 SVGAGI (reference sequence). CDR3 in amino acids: CASSYTGKGAEAFF. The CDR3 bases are TGTGCCAGCAGTTACACAGGGAAAGGAGCCGAGGCTTTCTTT.

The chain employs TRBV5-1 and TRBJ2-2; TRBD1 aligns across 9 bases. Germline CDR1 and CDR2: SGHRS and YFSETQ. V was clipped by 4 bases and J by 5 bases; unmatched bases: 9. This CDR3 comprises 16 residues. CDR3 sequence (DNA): TGCGCCAGCAGCACACCGGGACAGGGCAATACCGGGGAGCTGTTTTTT. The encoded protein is CASSTPGQGNTGELFF.